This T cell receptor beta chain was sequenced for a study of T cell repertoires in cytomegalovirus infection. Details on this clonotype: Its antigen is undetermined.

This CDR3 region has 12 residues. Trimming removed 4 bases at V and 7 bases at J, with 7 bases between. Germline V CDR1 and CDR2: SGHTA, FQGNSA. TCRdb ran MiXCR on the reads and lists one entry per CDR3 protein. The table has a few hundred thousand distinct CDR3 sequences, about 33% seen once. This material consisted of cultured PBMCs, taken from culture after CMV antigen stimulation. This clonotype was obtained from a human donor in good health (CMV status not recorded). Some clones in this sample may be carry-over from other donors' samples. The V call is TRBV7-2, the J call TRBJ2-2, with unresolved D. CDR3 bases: TGTGCCAGCAGCTATGTAGACGGGGAGCTGTTTTTT. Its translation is CASSYVDGELFF. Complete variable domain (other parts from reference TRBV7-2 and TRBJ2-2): GAGVSQSPSNKVTEKGKDVELRCDPISGHTALYWYRQSLGQGLEFLIYFQGNSAPDKSGLPSDRFSAERTGGSVSTLTIQRTQQEDSAVYLCASSYVDGELFFGEGSRLTVL.